Described below is a single T cell receptor (beta chain) sequence and its context. The clone's antigen remains unknown. It has no much larger one-base neighbor in the sample; base qualities were not kept. The entry originates in a study of blood T cell repertoires in COVID-19 (dated by TCRdb to about 2020). In terms of the full investigation: Samples covering the acute and convalescent phases of COVID-19 were provided by collaborators in the United States, Italy and Spain. Nearly every sample came with metadata listing a de-identified subject ID, COVID-19 status, age in years and sex. The material from the prospective study consisted of cDNA or gDNA derived from T cells, B-cell-depleted T cells, or PBMCs. Where available, HLA class I and class II types were obtained from metadata supplied by the sample provider rather than from assay-based typing. A freely available public database, intended as a resource for researchers studying the immune response to SARS-CoV-2, is where the repertoires were released. The samples were drawn from two sources: the first 160 participants of the ongoing ImmuneRACE study, and some 1,300 subjects contributed by 6 global collaborators. The dataset comprised deeply sampled blood TCRbeta repertoires from subjects exposed to, actively infected with, or recovered from COVID-19. On the study overall, not on this receptor specifically: The amount of clinical and demographic metadata varied by source and participant and was provided uncurated.

The germline V gene yields SGDLS for CDR1 and YYNGEE for CDR2. The CDR3 goes from the cysteine to the phenylalanine over 14 residues. Only the CDR3 DNA is retained, 42 bases long and in frame from the first base. V is trimmed back by 3 bases and J by 8 bases, and the junction contains 9 bases that no gene match accounts for. Enrolling through a virtual design, the prospective study's participants ranged in age from about 18 to 100 years and lived across 24 United States geographic areas. In the prospective study, participants were assigned to cohorts based on the clinical history participants reported in a screening survey and a study questionnaire. For ImmuneRACE Cohort 3, a participant was defined as recovered based on two consecutive negative NP/OP PCR tests, clearance by a healthcare professional, or resolution of symptoms. In the prospective study, whole blood, serum and a nasopharyngeal or oropharyngeal swab were collected from each participant by mobile phlebotomists. Prospective study participants could optionally give additional blood draws and questionnaires over a roughly 2-month period. Blood samples from the prospective study were shipped frozen or at room temperature prior to DNA extraction.

TCRbeta CDR3 regions were amplified from genomic DNA by means of the immunoSEQ Assay, a bias-controlled multiplex PCR. The paper's processing steps were these. Within the assay, amplification of reference gene primers was used to estimate how many nucleated cells each sample contained. To quantify the absolute abundance of each unique TCRbeta CDR3 rearrangement, sequence reads were collapsed and filtered. Productive Simpson clonality was computed per sample as the square root of Simpson's diversity index over productive rearrangements. TCRdb limited this immuneACCESS table to in-frame rearrangements with V and J called. A share of clones is missing; checked studies link under half to unresolved V genes, and the rest is unexplained. From that table come the V and J calls and clone size; the DNA was used to work out D and trimming. This sample comprises a few hundred thousand clones, 70% to 90% of them detected only once. The ten largest make up roughly 1.7% of the sample.

This sequence uses TRBV9 and TRBJ2-3; 7 central bases correspond to TRBD2. This clonotype was obtained from a man aged 35 to 55 who had recovered from COVID-19. Source material: PBMCs or T cells enriched from blood (not recorded which). In nucleotides, the sequence is TGTGCCAGCAGCGAATCTAGCGGTGTTAGTACGCAGTATTTT. Its product reads: CASSESSGVSTQYF.